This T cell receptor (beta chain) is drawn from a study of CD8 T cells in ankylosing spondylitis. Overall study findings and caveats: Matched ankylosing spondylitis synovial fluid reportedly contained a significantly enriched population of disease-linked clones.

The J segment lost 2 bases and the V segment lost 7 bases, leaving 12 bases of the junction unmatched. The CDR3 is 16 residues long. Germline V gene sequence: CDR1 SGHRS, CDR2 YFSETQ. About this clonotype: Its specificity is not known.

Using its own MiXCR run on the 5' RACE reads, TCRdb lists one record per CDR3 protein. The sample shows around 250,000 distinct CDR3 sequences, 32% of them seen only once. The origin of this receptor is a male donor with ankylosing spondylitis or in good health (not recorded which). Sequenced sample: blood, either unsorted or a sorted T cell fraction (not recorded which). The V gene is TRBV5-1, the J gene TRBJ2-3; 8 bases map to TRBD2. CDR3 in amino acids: CASSIRGGTPTDTQYF. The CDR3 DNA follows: TGCGCCAGCTCGATCCGCGGGGGGACCCCCACAGATACGCAGTATTTT. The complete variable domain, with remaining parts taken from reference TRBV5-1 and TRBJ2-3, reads KAGVTQTPRYLIKTRGQQVTLSCSPISGHRSVSWYQQTPGQGLQFLFEYFSETQRNKGNFPGRFSGRQFSNSRSEMNVSTLELGDSALYLCASSIRGGTPTDTQYFGPGTRLTVL.